This T cell receptor (beta chain) was sequenced for a study of T-cell reconstitution after alpha-beta-depleted transplantation in children. Findings and limits, study-wide: Fresh T-cell production supplied most of the T-cell counts and diversity seen one year after transplant. Some patients owed their high day-60 TCRbeta diversity to surviving recipient T cells and thymic progenitors. Several hundred graft clones that had expanded were reportedly the source of alpha-beta T cells about two months after transplant.

Germline V gene lookup returns CDR1 MNHEY and CDR2 SVGEGT. With 6 bases clipped from V and 4 bases from J, the junction kept 4 bases outside the gene matches. CDR3 length: 14 amino acids. Of note for this clonotype: Its antigen remains unidentified.

Preparation of the TCRbeta library involved a method that used unique molecular identifiers. TCRdb reanalysed the PCR reads using MiXCR and keeps one entry per CDR3 protein. The sample consists of about 980,000 distinct CDR3 sequences, less than 30% of them appearing once. The origin of this receptor is a boy younger than two who had a stem cell transplant for SCID, so the T cells may come from the graft donor. The sample consisted of PBMCs, mostly from graft donor cells, taken 360 days after TCRalphabeta/CD19-depleted stem cell transplant. This chain joins TRBV6-2 or TRBV6-3 and TRBJ1-5, with 9 bases identical to TRBD1. The CDR3 region is CASRDGTGNQPQHF. The CDR3 nucleotides are TGTGCCAGCAGAGACGGGACAGGGAATCAGCCCCAGCATTTT.